The entry below describes one TCR beta chain. Antigen specificity is unknown. This sample is part of a study of lymphopenia after photon versus proton radiotherapy. Germline V gives CDR1 SGHVS, CDR2 FNYEAQ. V gave up 4 bases and J gave up 1 base, with 10 bases separating them. CDR3 length: 14 residues. Study conclusions and caveats: After the lymphocyte nadir, photon-treated repertoires showed oligoclonal expansion, especially of CD8+ Temra cells. Photon-treated patients lost naive T cells and TCR diversity; proton-treated stayed stable. Larger post-nadir TCR diversity loss correlated inversely with survival in deceased patients. Only patients who died were analyzed for survival; proton advantage is unproven.

Generated by immunoSEQ multiplex PCR, the TCRdb table keeps only in-frame clones and is missing some. This table holds approximately 160,000 clones, 70% to 90% found once. V usage is TRBV7-6 and J usage is TRBJ1-1; possible D gene TRBD1, 6 bases. This sequence originates from a man between 45 and 60 years old with gastric cancer. The sample in question was peripheral blood, obtained from a patient treated with photon-based radiotherapy. Written as DNA, the CDR3 is TGTGCCAGCAGCTACAGGGATTGGAACACTGAAGCTTTCTTT. The encoded protein is CASSYRDWNTEAFF.